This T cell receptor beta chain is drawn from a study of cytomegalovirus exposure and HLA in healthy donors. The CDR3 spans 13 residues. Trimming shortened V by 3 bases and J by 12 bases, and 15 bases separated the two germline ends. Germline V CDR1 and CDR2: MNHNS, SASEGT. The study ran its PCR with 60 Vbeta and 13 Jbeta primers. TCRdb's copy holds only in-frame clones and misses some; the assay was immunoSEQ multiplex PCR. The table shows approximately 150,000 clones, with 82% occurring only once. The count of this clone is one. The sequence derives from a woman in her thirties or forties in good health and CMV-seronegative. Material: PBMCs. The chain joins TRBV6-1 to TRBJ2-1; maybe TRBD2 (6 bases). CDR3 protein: CASSDRLTSLQFF. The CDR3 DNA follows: TGTGCCAGCAGTGACCGATTAACTAGCTTGCAGTTCTTC.